The clone carrying this T cell receptor (beta chain) has ten or more counts. These data originate in a study of blood T cell repertoires in COVID-19. As for the study in general: The cDNA or gDNA used as material had been derived from T cells, B-cell-depleted T cells, or PBMCs.

The germline CDR1 and CDR2 sequences are SQVTM and ANQGSEA. With V trimmed by 4 bases and J by 4 bases, 7 bases remained unmatched. The length of the CDR3 is 13 residues. Original methodology: Amplification of reference gene primers provided the estimated nucleated cell counts. The method was immunoSEQ multiplex PCR; TCRdb's version includes in-frame clones alone and lacks a portion of them. The DNA was the basis for D and trimming; V, J and clone size are from that table. In the table there are about 190,000 clones, under 90% of which are singletons. This sequence joins TRBV29-1 and TRBJ2-7; 7 bases line up with TRBD2. The clonotype originates from a man aged 55 to 70 with acute or convalescent COVID-19. The sequencing input was peripheral blood. The CDR3 DNA reads TGCAGCGTTGGTTCCGGGAGGAGGTACGAGCAGTACTTC. Amino acids: CSVGSGRRYEQYF.